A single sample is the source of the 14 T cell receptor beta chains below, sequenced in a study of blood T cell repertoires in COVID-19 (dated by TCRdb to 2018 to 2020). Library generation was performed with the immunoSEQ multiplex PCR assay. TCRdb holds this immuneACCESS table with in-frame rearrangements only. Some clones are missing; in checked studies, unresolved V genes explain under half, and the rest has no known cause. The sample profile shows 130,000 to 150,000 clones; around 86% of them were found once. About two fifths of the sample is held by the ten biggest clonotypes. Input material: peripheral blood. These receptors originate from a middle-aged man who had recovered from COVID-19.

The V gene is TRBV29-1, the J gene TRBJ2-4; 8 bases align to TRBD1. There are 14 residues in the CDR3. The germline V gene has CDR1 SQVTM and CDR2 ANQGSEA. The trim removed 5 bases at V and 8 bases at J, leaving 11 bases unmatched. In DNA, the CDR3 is TGCAGCGTTACGACAGGGGCCTTTTCGGACATTCAGTACTTC. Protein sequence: CSVTTGAFSDIQYF.

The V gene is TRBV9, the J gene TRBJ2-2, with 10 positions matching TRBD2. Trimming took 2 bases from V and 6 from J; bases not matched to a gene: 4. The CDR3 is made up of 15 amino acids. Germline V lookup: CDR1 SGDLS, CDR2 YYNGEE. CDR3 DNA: TGTGCCAGCAGCGTTGGTAGCGGGGGGTCCGGGGAGCTGTTTTTT. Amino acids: CASSVGSGGSGELFF. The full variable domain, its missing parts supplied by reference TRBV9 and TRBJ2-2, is DSGVTQTPKHLITATGQRVTLRCSPRSGDLSVYWYQQSLDQGLQFLIQYYNGEERAKGNILERFSAQQFPDLHSELNLSSLELGDSALYFCASSVGSGGSGELFFGEGSRLTVL.

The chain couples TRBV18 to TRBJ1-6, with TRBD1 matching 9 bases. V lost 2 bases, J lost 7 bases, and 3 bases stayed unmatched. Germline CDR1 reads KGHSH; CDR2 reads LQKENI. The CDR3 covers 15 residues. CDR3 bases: TGTGCCAGCTCACCAGGGACAGGGTTAAATTCACCCCTCCACTTT. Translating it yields CASSPGTGLNSPLHF.

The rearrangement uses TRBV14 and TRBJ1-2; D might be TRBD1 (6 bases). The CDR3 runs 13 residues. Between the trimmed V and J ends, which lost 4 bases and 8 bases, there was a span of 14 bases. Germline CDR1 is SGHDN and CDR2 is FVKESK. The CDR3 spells CASSPGGARGYTF. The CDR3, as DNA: TGTGCCAGCAGCCCCGGGGGGGCGAGGGGCTACACCTTC.

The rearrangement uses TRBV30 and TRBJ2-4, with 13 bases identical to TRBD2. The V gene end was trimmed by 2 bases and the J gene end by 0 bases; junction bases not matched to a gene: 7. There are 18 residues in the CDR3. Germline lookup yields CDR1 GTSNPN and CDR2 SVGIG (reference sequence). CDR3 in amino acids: CAWSLGTSGDVAKNIQYF. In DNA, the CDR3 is TGTGCCTGGAGTCTCGGGACTAGCGGGGACGTAGCCAAAAACATTCAGTACTTC.

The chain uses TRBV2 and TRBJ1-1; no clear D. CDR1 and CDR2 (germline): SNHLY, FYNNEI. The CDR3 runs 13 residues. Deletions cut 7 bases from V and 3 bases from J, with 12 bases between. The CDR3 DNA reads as TGTGCCAGCATGCCGGTGGAGGACACTGAAGCTTTCTTT. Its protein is CASMPVEDTEAFF. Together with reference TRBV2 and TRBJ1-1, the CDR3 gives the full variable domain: EPEVTQTPSHQVTQMGQEVILRCVPISNHLYFYWYRQILGQKVEFLVSFYNNEISEKSEIFDDQFSVERPDGSNFTLKIRSTKLEDSAMYFCASMPVEDTEAFFGQGTRLTVV.

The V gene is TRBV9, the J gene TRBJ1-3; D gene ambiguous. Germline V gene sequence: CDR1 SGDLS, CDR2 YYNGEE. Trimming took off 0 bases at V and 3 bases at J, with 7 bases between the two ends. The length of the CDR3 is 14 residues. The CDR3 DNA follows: TGTGCCAGCAGCGTAGAATCTATTGGAAACACCATATATTTT. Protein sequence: CASSVESIGNTIYF.

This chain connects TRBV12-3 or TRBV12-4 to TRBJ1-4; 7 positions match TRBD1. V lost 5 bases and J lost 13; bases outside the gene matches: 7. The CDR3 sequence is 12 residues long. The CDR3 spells CASSHPQGVLFF. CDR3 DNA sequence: TGTGCCAGCAGTCATCCCCAGGGGGTACTGTTTTTT.

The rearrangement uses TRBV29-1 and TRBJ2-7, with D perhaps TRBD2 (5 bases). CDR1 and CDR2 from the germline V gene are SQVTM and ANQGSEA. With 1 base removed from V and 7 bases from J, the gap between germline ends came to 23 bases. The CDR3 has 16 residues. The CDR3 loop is CSVEVFTARGPREQYF. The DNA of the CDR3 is TGCAGCGTTGAAGTCTTTACAGCCCGAGGGCCTAGAGAGCAGTACTTC.

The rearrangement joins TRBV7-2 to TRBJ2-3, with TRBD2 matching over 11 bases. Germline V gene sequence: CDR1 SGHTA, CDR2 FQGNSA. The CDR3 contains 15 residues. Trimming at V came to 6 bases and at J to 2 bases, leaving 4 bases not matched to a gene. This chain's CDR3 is CASSALAGATDTQYF. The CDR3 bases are TGTGCCAGCAGTGCACTAGCGGGGGCCACAGATACGCAGTATTTT.

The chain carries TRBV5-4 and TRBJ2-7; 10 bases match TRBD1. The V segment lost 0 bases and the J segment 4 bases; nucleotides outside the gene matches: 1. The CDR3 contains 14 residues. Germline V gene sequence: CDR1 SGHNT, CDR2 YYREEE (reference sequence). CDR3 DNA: TGTGCCAGCAGCTTGGGGACAGGGGGGTACGAGCAGTACTTC. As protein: CASSLGTGGYEQYF.

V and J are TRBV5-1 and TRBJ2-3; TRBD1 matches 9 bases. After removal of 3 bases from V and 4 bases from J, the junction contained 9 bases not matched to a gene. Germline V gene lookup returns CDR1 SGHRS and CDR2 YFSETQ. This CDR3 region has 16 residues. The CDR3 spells CASSWDREKWSDTQYF. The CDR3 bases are TGCGCCAGCAGCTGGGACAGGGAGAAGTGGTCAGATACGCAGTATTTT.

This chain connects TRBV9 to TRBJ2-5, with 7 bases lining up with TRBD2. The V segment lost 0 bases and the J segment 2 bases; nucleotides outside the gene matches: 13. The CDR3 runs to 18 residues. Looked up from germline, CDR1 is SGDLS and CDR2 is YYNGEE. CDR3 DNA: TGTGCCAGCAGCGTAGCTACGGGGGAGGGAACTGCACAAGAGACCCAGTACTTC. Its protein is CASSVATGEGTAQETQYF.

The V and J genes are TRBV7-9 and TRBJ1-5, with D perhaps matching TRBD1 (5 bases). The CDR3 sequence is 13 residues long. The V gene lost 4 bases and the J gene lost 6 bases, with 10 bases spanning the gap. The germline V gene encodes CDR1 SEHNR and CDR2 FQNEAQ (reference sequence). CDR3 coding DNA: TGTGCCAGCAGCTACGACAGCCCTCAGCCCCAGCATTTT. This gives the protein CASSYDSPQPQHF. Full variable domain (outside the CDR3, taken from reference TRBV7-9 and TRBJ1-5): DTGVSQNPRHKITKRGQNVTFRCDPISEHNRLYWYRQTLGQGPEFLTYFQNEAQLEKSRLLSDRFSAERPKGSFSTLEIQRTEQGDSAMYLCASSYDSPQPQHFGDGTRLSIL.